The present T cell receptor beta chain was sequenced within a study of regulatory T cells in long-lasting Graves disease. The time point was: newly diagnosed GD, antithyroid drugs for less than 3 months. There was RNA extracted from PBMCs, and the TCR library was made from it. This clonotype was recorded a few times. The CDR3 extends over 17 amino acids. V shed 1 base, J shed 2 bases, and the junction held 5 bases outside the gene matches. Germline lookup yields CDR1 MGHRA and CDR2 YSYEKL. Arm-PCR of CDR3 regions with iRepertoire HTBI primers generated TCR beta libraries. TCRdb redid the calling of the multiplex PCR reads with MiXCR, one entry per CDR3 protein. The table includes 350,000 to 500,000 distinct CDR3 sequences, about 15% detected once. These data also formed part of another study, on T cells in Graves' hyperthyroidism and ophthalmopathy.

The sample in question was peripheral blood mononuclear cells (PBMCs), obtained at new diagnosis, from a patient treated with antithyroid drugs. The clonotype originates from a woman aged 45-65 years with Graves disease. The chain employs TRBV4-1 and TRBJ2-2, with 9 bases identical to TRBD2. CDR3 residues: CASSQGSSGINTGELFF. The CDR3 coding sequence is TGCGCCAGCAGCCAAGGTTCTAGCGGGATAAACACCGGGGAGCTGTTTTTT.